Below, 32 T cell receptor beta chains from the same sample are listed, as sequenced in a study of regulatory T cells in long-lasting Graves disease. Researchers made TCR beta libraries by using iRepertoire HTBI primers and running Arm-PCR on CDR3 regions. TCRdb used MiXCR to reprocess the multiplex PCR reads, holding one entry per CDR3 protein. The sample contains some 460,000 distinct CDR3 sequences, under 20% of which appear only once. The sample's time point: newly diagnosed GD, antithyroid drugs for less than 3 months. RNA extracted from PBMCs served as the sequencing template. These same records also appear under a second study, on T cells in Graves' hyperthyroidism and ophthalmopathy.

Sequencing was performed on peripheral blood mononuclear cells (PBMCs), taken at new diagnosis, from a patient treated with antithyroid drugs. The origin of the receptors is a man between 35 and 55 years old with Graves disease.

V is TRBV2 and J is TRBJ1-5, with D perhaps matching TRBD1 (6 bases). Germline lookup yields CDR1 SNHLY and CDR2 FYNNEI. The CDR3 totals 15 residues. The V end was cut by 3 bases, the J end by 10 bases, with 19 bases between. The CDR3 is CASSEFGGGEGPQHF. The CDR3 DNA follows: TGTGCCAGCAGTGAGTTTGGGGGGGGCGAAGGCCCCCAGCATTTT.

This clonotype was observed many times. This chain uses TRBV5-1 with TRBJ2-3; a possible D gene is TRBD1 (6 bases). CDR3 length: 14 amino acids. The V and J ends lost 3 bases and 4 bases respectively, with 12 bases between them. Germline CDR1 SGHRS, CDR2 YFSETQ. CDR3 protein: CASSSGTPPDTQYF. As DNA, the CDR3 is TGCGCCAGCAGCTCCGGGACACCTCCAGATACGCAGTATTTT.

This clonotype came up a few times. The chain joins TRBV3-1 to TRBJ2-3; maybe TRBD2 (6 bases). The CDR3 is 14 residues long. Germline values: CDR1 LGHDT, CDR2 YNNKEL (reference sequence). V was trimmed by 6 bases and J by 3 bases, leaving 13 bases between them. CDR3 loop: CASRTQGGTDTQYF. As DNA, the CDR3 is TGTGCCAGCAGGACTCAGGGAGGTACAGATACGCAGTATTTT.

This clonotype has a count of ten or more. The chain joins TRBV28 to TRBJ1-1; D unresolved. This CDR3 is built from 13 residues. V was shortened by 3 bases and J by 1 base, with 6 bases between the two germline ends. Germline loops: CDR1 MDHEN, CDR2 SYDVKM. CDR3 amino acids: CASSFRGNTEAFF. The CDR3 nucleotides are TGTGCCAGCAGTTTCCGGGGGAACACTGAAGCTTTCTTT.

There are many counts of this clonotype. This chain links TRBV6-1 with TRBJ2-5, with TRBD2 matching over 8 bases. Trimming took 4 bases from V and 1 from J; bases not matched to a gene: 8. The length of the CDR3 is 16 residues. Germline V gives CDR1 MNHNS, CDR2 SASEGT. CDR3 sequence: CASSVHSGTPQETQYF. The CDR3 DNA reads TGTGCCAGCAGTGTCCATAGCGGGACCCCCCAAGAGACCCAGTACTTC.

This clonotype was seen ten or more times. The chain has TRBV2 and TRBJ1-1; 10 nucleotides align to TRBD1. The CDR3 is 14 amino acids. In germline, CDR1 is SNHLY, CDR2 FYNNEI. The V gene end was trimmed by 6 bases and the J gene end by 10 bases; junction bases not matched to a gene: 11. CDR3 residues: CASRPGTGEGRAFF. The CDR3 DNA reads as TGTGCCAGCAGGCCTGGGACAGGGGAAGGTCGAGCTTTCTTT. The variable domain in full, with the rest retrieved from reference TRBV2 and TRBJ1-1, is EPEVTQTPSHQVTQMGQEVILRCVPISNHLYFYWYRQILGQKVEFLVSFYNNEISEKSEIFDDQFSVERPDGSNFTLKIRSTKLEDSAMYFCASRPGTGEGRAFFGQGTRLTVV.

The chain employs TRBV27 and TRBJ2-7; TRBD2 is a possible D gene (5 bases). The V gene's germline CDR1 is MNHEY and CDR2 SMNVEV (reference sequence). V lost 7 bases to trimming and J lost 2 bases, with 12 bases between them. The CDR3 loop spans 13 amino acids. This chain's CDR3 is CASMREQPYEQYF. The CDR3 coding sequence is TGTGCCAGCATGAGGGAACAGCCCTACGAGCAGTACTTC.

This clonotype was seen many times. The chain combines TRBV2 with TRBJ2-7, with TRBD1 matching 9 bases. Germline V gives CDR1 SNHLY, CDR2 FYNNEI. V trimming: 6 bases; J trimming: 5 bases; junction bases outside the gene matches: 2. The CDR3 runs to 12 residues. CDR3 nucleotide sequence: TGTGCCAGCAGAGGGGACAGGGACGAGCAGTACTTC. Protein product: CASRGDRDEQYF.

This clonotype was seen more than once but under ten times. This chain links TRBV20-1 with TRBJ2-2; D perhaps matches TRBD1 (5 bases). Germline assignment: CDR1 DFQATT and CDR2 SNEGSKA (reference sequence). V was cut by 6 bases and J by 5 bases, with 13 bases left in between. The CDR3 loop spans 13 amino acids. The DNA for the CDR3 is TGCAGTGCCGGGTCAGGGTGGACCGGGGAGCTGTTTTTT. This encodes CSAGSGWTGELFF.

This clonotype was detected a few times. The rearrangement uses TRBV29-1 and TRBJ1-3; D perhaps matches TRBD1 (6 bases). Germline CDR1 is SQVTM and CDR2 is ANQGSEA. The CDR3 spans 15 residues. Trimming removed 7 bases at V and 1 base at J, with 17 bases between. Here the CDR3 DNA reads TGCAGCGCTAAATTCGGGGGGCCTTCTGGAAACACCATATATTTT. Its protein product is CSAKFGGPSGNTIYF.

V is TRBV12-3 or TRBV12-4 and J is TRBJ2-7; 9 bases are shared with TRBD1. V dropped 5 bases and J dropped 2; count of bases not matched to a gene: 7. The CDR3 consists of 15 residues. The CDR3 sequence: CASSAQGQGAYEQYF. CDR3 in DNA: TGTGCCAGCAGTGCCCAGGGACAGGGAGCCTACGAGCAGTACTTC.

This clonotype came up a few times. This chain joins TRBV11-2 and TRBJ1-1; D is undetermined. With 5 bases removed from V and 4 bases from J, the gap between germline ends came to 17 bases. Germline V gene data show CDR1 as SGHAT and CDR2 as FQNNGV. The CDR3 is made up of 15 amino acids. The CDR3 spells CASSTYSGSGTEAFF. The CDR3 nucleotides are TGTGCCAGCAGCACATACAGTGGTTCTGGCACTGAAGCTTTCTTT.

Ten or more counts support this clonotype. The chain carries TRBV3-1 and TRBJ2-1; 10 positions match TRBD2. V lost 7 bases, J lost 4 bases, and 7 bases stayed unmatched. This CDR3 region has 15 residues. From germline, CDR1 is LGHDT and CDR2 YNNKEL (reference sequence). CDR3 in DNA: TGTGCCAGCACCAAAGCGGGAGGGCCGTACAATGAGCAGTTCTTC. It yields the protein CASTKAGGPYNEQFF.

The rearrangement joins TRBV28 to TRBJ2-1, with 9 bases lining up with TRBD2. This CDR3 has 15 residues. Trimming cost V 4 bases and J 11 bases; bases outside gene matches: 12. Germline V gene sequence: CDR1 MDHEN, CDR2 SYDVKM. The CDR3 loop reads CASSSPLAGAVKQFF. The DNA of the CDR3 is TGTGCCAGCAGTTCCCCACTAGCGGGCGCCGTGAAGCAGTTCTTC.

J is TRBJ2-7 and V is TRBV10-3; 7 bases fit TRBD1. Unmatched junction bases numbered 10, after V lost 10 bases and J lost 4 bases. Germline CDR1 is ENHRY and CDR2 is SYGVKD. The CDR3 contains 13 residues. This CDR3 is CASSRDSRYEQYF. For the CDR3, the DNA is TGTGCCAGTTCCCGGGACAGTAGATACGAGCAGTACTTC.

The rearrangement uses TRBV6-2 or TRBV6-3 and TRBJ2-3, with 13 positions matching TRBD2. CDR3 length: 16 residues. From germline, CDR1 is MNHEY and CDR2 SVGEGT. Germline trimming cut 5 bases from V and 1 base from J; bases unmatched to any gene: 3. The DNA for the CDR3 is TGTGCCAGCAGTGAGGGGACTAGCGGGGGCACAGATACGCAGTATTTT. Translated, it gives CASSEGTSGGTDTQYF.

A few counts support this clonotype. This chain joins TRBV2 and TRBJ2-7; D gene unclear. The germline V and J ends were trimmed by 7 bases and 6 bases, with 22 bases remaining between them. The CDR3 sequence is 15 residues long. Germline V gives CDR1 SNHLY, CDR2 FYNNEI. CDR3 nucleotide sequence: TGTGCCAGCACTCCGTTCCTAATGCCCAGGTTCGAGCAGTACTTC. Translating it yields CASTPFLMPRFEQYF. The whole variable domain, remainder taken from reference TRBV2 and TRBJ2-7, is EPEVTQTPSHQVTQMGQEVILRCVPISNHLYFYWYRQILGQKVEFLVSFYNNEISEKSEIFDDQFSVERPDGSNFTLKIRSTKLEDSAMYFCASTPFLMPRFEQYFGPGTRLTVT.

This clonotype has a count of ten or more. The CDR3 sequence: CASSLEQGSGRSSGELFF. The CDR3 nucleotides read TGTGCCAGCAGCTTGGAACAGGGGAGCGGGAGATCGTCCGGGGAGCTGTTTTTT. J is TRBJ2-2 and V is TRBV5-5; tentative D call: TRBD2 (8 bases). The CDR3 spans 18 residues. The germline V gene has CDR1 SGHKS and CDR2 YYEKEE (reference sequence). The V gene lost 0 bases and the J gene lost 6 bases, with 21 bases spanning the gap.

The chain combines TRBV20-1 with TRBJ1-6; 7 positions match TRBD1. Germline values: CDR1 DFQATT, CDR2 SNEGSKA (reference sequence). The CDR3 covers 13 residues. V gave up 6 bases and J gave up 7 bases; unmatched junction bases: 6. CDR3: CSALDRENSPLHF. The CDR3 coding sequence is TGCAGTGCACTAGACAGGGAAAATTCACCCCTCCACTTT.

This clonotype has more than one count but fewer than ten. The chain has TRBV28 and TRBJ2-3; D is possibly TRBD2 (7 bases). This CDR3 comprises 14 residues. Trimming removed 10 bases from V and 3 bases from J, with 17 bases in between. Germline lookup yields CDR1 MDHEN and CDR2 SYDVKM. CDR3 sequence reads: CAIKGGGGTDTQYF. DNA for the CDR3: TGTGCCATTAAGGGGGGGGGCGGGACAGATACGCAGTATTTT.

V is TRBV6-1 and J is TRBJ1-5; weak D call: TRBD1 (5 bases). Germline CDR1 reads MNHNS; CDR2 reads SASEGT. This CDR3 comprises 15 residues. The V gene lost 1 base and the J gene lost 3 bases, with 10 bases spanning the gap. CDR3 DNA sequence: TGTGCCAGCAGTGAAGGGGGGGGTCCCAATCAGCCCCAGCATTTT. It translates to CASSEGGGPNQPQHF.

The chain uses TRBV7-3 and TRBJ2-1, with 10 positions matching TRBD2. Germline V gives CDR1 SGHTA, CDR2 FQGTGA. Germline trimming cut 4 bases from V and 5 bases from J; bases unmatched to any gene: 5. This CDR3 has 15 amino acids. The CDR3 sequence: CASSSSSGSDNEQFF. In DNA form, the CDR3 reads TGTGCCAGCAGCTCTTCTAGCGGGAGTGACAATGAGCAGTTCTTC.

The chain employs TRBV28 and TRBJ2-3; 10 nucleotides match TRBD2. Germline V gene lookup returns CDR1 MDHEN and CDR2 SYDVKM. This CDR3 contains 15 residues. Unmatched junction bases numbered 9, after V lost 7 bases and J lost 5 bases. The CDR3: CASNILAGTLDTQYF. In nucleotides, the CDR3 is TGTGCCAGCAATATACTAGCGGGGACCTTAGATACGCAGTATTTT.

Ten or more counts support this clonotype. The chain is built from TRBV28 and TRBJ2-5, with 11 bases matching TRBD1. This CDR3 region has 17 residues. V lost 4 bases and J lost 4; bases outside the gene matches: 11. Germline CDR1 reads MDHEN; CDR2 reads SYDVKM. The CDR3 reads CASSSISGTGGRETQYF. Here the CDR3 DNA reads TGTGCCAGCAGTTCTATCTCCGGGACAGGGGGACGAGAGACCCAGTACTTC.

This clonotype was observed a handful of times. The V call is TRBV20-1, the J call TRBJ1-4, with TRBD1 identical over 7 bases. This CDR3 has 13 amino acids. Germline CDR1 and CDR2: DFQATT and SNEGSKA (reference sequence). V shed 5 bases and J 5 bases; nucleotides not matched to a gene: 5. As DNA, the CDR3 is TGCAGTGCTTTAGACAGGGCGAATGAAAAACTGTTTTTT. Protein: CSALDRANEKLFF.

The sample holds many counts of this clonotype. CDR3 loop: CASSSGTGGKEPQHF. CDR3 coding DNA: TGCGCCAGCAGCTCCGGGACAGGGGGGAAGGAGCCCCAGCATTTT. The chain uses TRBV5-1 and TRBJ1-5, with 11 bases aligning to TRBD1. This CDR3 is built from 15 residues. With 3 bases clipped from V and 8 bases from J, the junction kept 7 bases outside the gene matches. Germline lookup yields CDR1 SGHRS and CDR2 YFSETQ.

Many counts were recorded for this clonotype. The J gene is TRBJ1-6, the V gene TRBV6-1; D might be TRBD1 (5 bases). This CDR3 region has 14 residues. The germline V gene has CDR1 MNHNS and CDR2 SASEGT. Trimming cost V 5 bases and J 6 bases, with 11 bases left between them. The CDR3 spells CASSPQGSNSPLHF. The CDR3 DNA reads TGTGCCAGCAGTCCGCAGGGAAGTAATTCACCCCTCCACTTT.

This clonotype was observed many times. V is TRBV6-2 or TRBV6-3 and J is TRBJ2-5; 7 nucleotides match TRBD2. This CDR3 has 14 residues. Germline assignment: CDR1 MNHEY and CDR2 SVGEGT. J lost 4 bases, V lost 7 bases, and 9 bases had no gene match. In DNA form, the CDR3 reads TGTGCCAGCACCCAGTGGTCGGGGGGAGAGACCCAGTACTTC. This sequence encodes CASTQWSGGETQYF.

The rearrangement uses TRBV6-5 and TRBJ1-1; D is undetermined. Germline V lookup: CDR1 MNHEY, CDR2 SVGAGI. CDR3 length: 14 amino acids. Trimming stripped 4 bases from V and 8 bases from J, with 17 bases between. CDR3 sequence: CASSSPPRTYEAFF. CDR3 DNA: TGTGCCAGCAGTTCGCCCCCGCGTACCTACGAAGCTTTCTTT.

This clonotype was seen many times. V is TRBV3-1 and J is TRBJ2-5; D perhaps matches TRBD1 (6 bases). Germline-derived CDR1 and CDR2 are LGHDT and YNNKEL (reference sequence). Trimming cost V 0 bases and J 5 bases, with 19 bases left between them. CDR3 length: 17 amino acids. The CDR3 nucleotides read TGTGCCAGCAGCCAAGAAGGGGATACAGGGAGACCGGAGACCCAGTACTTC. This sequence encodes CASSQEGDTGRPETQYF.

This clonotype was seen ten or more times. The chain carries TRBV3-1 and TRBJ1-1; 8 nucleotides align to TRBD1. The CDR3 loop spans 17 amino acids. CDR1 and CDR2 from the germline V gene are LGHDT and YNNKEL (reference sequence). Trimming cost V 1 base and J 5 bases; bases outside gene matches: 12. CDR3 sequence: CASSQVFGINRGTEAFF. The CDR3 nucleotides are TGTGCCAGCAGCCAAGTATTTGGGATAAACAGGGGGACTGAAGCTTTCTTT.

In this sample, this clonotype turned up many times. This chain links TRBV5-1 with TRBJ2-3, with 9 bases lining up with TRBD2. Losses at the gene ends were 1 base for V and 0 bases for J; bases not matched to a gene: 3. The CDR3 is 16 residues long. Germline V lookup: CDR1 SGHRS, CDR2 YFSETQ. Written as DNA, the CDR3 is TGCGCCAGCAGCTTGCTAGCGGGATCGAGCACAGATACGCAGTATTTT. Protein sequence: CASSLLAGSSTDTQYF.